This paragraph covers one TCR beta chain sequence. Antigen specificity is unknown. The sample is drawn from a study of CXCR3-negative and CXCR3-positive naive CD8 T cells. 5' RACE with UMI labels generated the TRB cDNA libraries. Reprocessing the 5' RACE reads, TCRdb reports a single entry for every CDR3 protein and omits DNA. The sample table sets out about 130,000 distinct CDR3 sequences. Findings of the study overall: CXCR3-positive naive cells carried more hydrophobic TRB CDR3s than CXCR3-negative ones. Memory CD8+ cells showed much lower diversity, while both naive subsets were comparably high. Memory cells showed distinct TRBV-TRBJ patterns, while the two naive subsets matched.

CD45RO-CCR7+CD27+CD95- defined naive CD8+ T cells. This CDR3 comprises 12 residues. The germline V gene has CDR1 GTSNPN and CDR2 SVGIG (reference sequence). The TCR comes from a human donor in good health. Some clones in this sample may be carry-over from other donors' samples. Sequencing was done on a sample of naive CXCR3- CD8+ T cells from blood. As for subset: CD45RO-CCR7+CD27+CD95- naive CD8+ T cells lacking CXCR3 (TNR3-). The chain is built from TRBV30 and TRBJ2-1. The CDR3 here is CAWSGQDNEQFF.